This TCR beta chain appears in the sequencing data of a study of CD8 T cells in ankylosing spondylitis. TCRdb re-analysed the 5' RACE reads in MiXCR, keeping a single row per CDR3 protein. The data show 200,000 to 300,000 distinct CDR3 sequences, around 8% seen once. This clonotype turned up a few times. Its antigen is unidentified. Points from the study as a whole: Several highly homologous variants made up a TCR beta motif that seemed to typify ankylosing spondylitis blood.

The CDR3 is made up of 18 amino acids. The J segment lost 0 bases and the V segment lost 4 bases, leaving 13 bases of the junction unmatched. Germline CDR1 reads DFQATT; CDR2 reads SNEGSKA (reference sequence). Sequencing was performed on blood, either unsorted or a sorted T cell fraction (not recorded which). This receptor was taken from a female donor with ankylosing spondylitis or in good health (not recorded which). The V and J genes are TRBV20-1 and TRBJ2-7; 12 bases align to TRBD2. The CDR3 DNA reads TGCAGTGCTACCATCCCCGGGACTAGCGGGCCCAGCTCCTACGAGCAGTACTTC. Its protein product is CSATIPGTSGPSSYEQYF.